This record concerns one TCR beta chain sequence. The junction does not match germline at one end; this may be a read error. This entry belongs to a study of CD4 and CD8 cells across lung adenocarcinoma regions. Samples came from patients with localized non-small cell lung adenocarcinoma. This CDR3 comprises 15 residues. The germline V gene encodes CDR1 MNHEY and CDR2 SMNVEV (reference sequence). One entry per CDR3 protein, called by TCRdb with MiXCR from the PCR reads. The table includes about 25,000 distinct CDR3 sequences, roughly 50% detected once. This sequence was found in a male donor with lung adenocarcinoma. The CD4 and CD8 labels of this study may be unreliable. The V and J genes are TRBV27 and TRBJ2-5; D may match TRBD1 or TRBD2 (5 bases each). Sequencing was carried out using CD8+ T cells from the center of a lung tumor. The CDR3 DNA is TGTGCCAGGGGGCTCGAGGGCGGCGGCCAAGATACCCAGTACTTC. This translates into CARGLEGGGQDTQYF.